The clone carrying this T cell receptor (beta chain) was recorded many times. The antigen remains undetermined. Methods used by the authors: A papillary thyroid cancer distant-metastasis classifier was built from CDR3 differences across clinicopathological groups. TCRdb reanalyzed the PCR reads with MiXCR. The V and J calls follow TCRdb's processing rather than the paper's. In the table there are more than 65,000 clones, approximately 15% of which are singletons. The CDR3 is made up of 14 amino acids. Unmatched junction bases numbered 6, after V lost 4 bases and J lost 7 bases. CDR1 and CDR2 (germline): MNHEY, SVGEGT. These data are taken from a study of metastatic and nonmetastatic thyroid tumors. Study at large: Repertoires from malignant and benign thyroid patients were compared across blood and tumor or nodule tissue.

No treatment of any kind had been given to any patient before thyroid surgery. Whole-study findings and limits: In blood and tumor, TCR beta diversity was reportedly significantly higher in malignant thyroid tumors than in benign nodules.

J is TRBJ1-5 and V is TRBV6-2 or TRBV6-3; 8 bases line up with TRBD1. The sequenced material came from blood. The receptor comes from a male donor with papillary thyroid cancer or a benign thyroid nodule (not recorded which). Some clones in this sample may be carry-over from other donors' samples. The CDR3 protein is CASSSQGAVQPQHF. CDR3 DNA: TGTGCCAGCAGTTCTCAGGGGGCAGTGCAGCCCCAGCATTTT.